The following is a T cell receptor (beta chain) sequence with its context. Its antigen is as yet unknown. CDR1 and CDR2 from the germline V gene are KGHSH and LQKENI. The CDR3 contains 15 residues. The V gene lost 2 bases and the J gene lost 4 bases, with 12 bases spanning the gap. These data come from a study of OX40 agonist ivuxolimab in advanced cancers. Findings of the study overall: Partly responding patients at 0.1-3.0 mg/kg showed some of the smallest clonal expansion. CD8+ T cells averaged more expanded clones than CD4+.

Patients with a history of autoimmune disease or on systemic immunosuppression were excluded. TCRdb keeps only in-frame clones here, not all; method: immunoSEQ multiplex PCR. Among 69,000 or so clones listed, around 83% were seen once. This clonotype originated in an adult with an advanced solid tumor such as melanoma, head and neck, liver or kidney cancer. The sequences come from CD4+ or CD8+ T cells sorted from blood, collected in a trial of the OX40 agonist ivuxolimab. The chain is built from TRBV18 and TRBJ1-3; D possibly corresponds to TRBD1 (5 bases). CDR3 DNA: TGTGCCAGCTCACCAAGGGGCGACGAAGGAAACACCATATATTTT. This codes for CASSPRGDEGNTIYF.